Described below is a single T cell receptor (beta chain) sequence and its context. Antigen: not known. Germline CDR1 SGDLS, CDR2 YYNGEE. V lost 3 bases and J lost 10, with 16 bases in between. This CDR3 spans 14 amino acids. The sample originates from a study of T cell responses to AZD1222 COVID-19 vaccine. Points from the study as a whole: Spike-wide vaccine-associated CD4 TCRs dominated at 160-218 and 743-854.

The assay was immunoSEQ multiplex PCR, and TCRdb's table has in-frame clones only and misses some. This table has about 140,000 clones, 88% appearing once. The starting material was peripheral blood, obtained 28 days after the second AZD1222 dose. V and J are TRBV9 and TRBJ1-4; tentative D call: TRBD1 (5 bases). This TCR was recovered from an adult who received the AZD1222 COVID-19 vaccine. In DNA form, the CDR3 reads TGTGCCAGCAGCGGGGGGAGTTCCGATGGAAAACTGTTTTTT. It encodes CASSGGSSDGKLFF.